The clone carrying this T cell receptor (beta chain) was seen a handful of times. This record comes from a study of cytomegalovirus exposure and HLA in healthy donors. Use of 60 Vbeta and 13 Jbeta primers characterized the PCR. Clones were read by immunoSEQ multiplex PCR, and TCRdb kept only the in-frame ones, dropping some. The sample holds around 150,000 clones, around 79% seen once. Input material: PBMCs. The receptor comes from a human donor in good health.

The CDR3: CASSSQGASLNEQFF. In nucleotides, the CDR3 is TGTGCCAGCAGCTCCCAGGGGGCTAGCCTCAATGAGCAGTTCTTC. The chain uses TRBV7-9 and TRBJ2-1, with 8 nucleotides matching TRBD1. Germline V gene data show CDR1 as SEHNR and CDR2 as FQNEAQ (reference sequence). V trimming: 4 bases; J trimming: 6 bases; junction bases outside the gene matches: 8. The CDR3 covers 15 residues.